The T cell receptor (beta chain) described here comes from a study of blood T cell repertoires in COVID-19. Study at large: The samples span acute and convalescent COVID-19 from the United States, Italy and Spain. Sample material is recorded as cDNA or gDNA derived from T cells, B-cell-depleted T cells, or PBMCs.

Germline V gene data show CDR1 as LGHDT and CDR2 as YNNKEL (reference sequence). The CDR3 is 14 residues long. V dropped 3 bases and J dropped 8; count of bases not matched to a gene: 6. Authors' methods: The authors estimated nucleated cell counts from reference gene primer amplification. Measured with immunoSEQ multiplex PCR; TCRdb has only the in-frame clones, and not every one. V and J calls and clone size follow that table, whereas D and trimming were derived from the DNA. In the table there are roughly 290,000 clones, about 89% of which are singletons. Sequencing used peripheral blood. The chain couples TRBV3-1 (or the pseudogene TRBV3-2) to TRBJ1-2; 10 bases are a match to TRBD1. This TCR was sampled from a woman in her forties or fifties who had recovered from COVID-19. CDR3 nucleotides: TGTGCCAGCAGCCAGGCGGGACAGGGGTACGGCTACACCTTC. Its translation is CASSQAGQGYGYTF.